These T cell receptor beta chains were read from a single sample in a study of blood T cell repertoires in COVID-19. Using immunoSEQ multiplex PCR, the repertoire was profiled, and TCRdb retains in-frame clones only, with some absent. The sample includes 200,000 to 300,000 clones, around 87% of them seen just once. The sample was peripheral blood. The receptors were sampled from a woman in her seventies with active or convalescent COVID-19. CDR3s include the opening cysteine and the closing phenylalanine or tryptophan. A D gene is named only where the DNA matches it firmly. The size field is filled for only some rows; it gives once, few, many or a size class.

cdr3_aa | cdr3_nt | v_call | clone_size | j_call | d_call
CASSPDGGGRTQYF | TGCGCCAGCAGTCCCGACGGTGGGGGGAGGACGCAGTATTTT | TRBV10-1 | - | TRBJ2-3 | -
CASRYRDRVTGELFF | TGTGCCAGCAGGTACCGGGACAGGGTCACCGGGGAGCTGTTTTTT | TRBV2 | - | TRBJ2-2 | TRBD1
CASHPDRATNEKLFF | TGTGCCAGCCACCCGGACAGAGCAACTAATGAAAAACTGTTTTTT | TRBV6-5 | once | TRBJ1-4 | -
CASGPIMSNQPQHF | TGTGCTAGTGGCCCTATTATGAGCAATCAGCCCCAGCATTTT | TRBV12-5 | - | TRBJ1-5 | -
CATSPGGGAQYF | TGTGCCACCAGCCCCGGGGGGGGAGCCCAGTACTTC | TRBV28 | - | TRBJ2-5 | TRBD2
CASSQDSGADTEAFF | TGCGCCAGCAGCCAAGATTCAGGCGCAGACACTGAAGCTTTCTTT | TRBV4-3 | - | TRBJ1-1 | -
CASSPQGSRKTQYF | TGTGCCAGCTCACCTCAGGGTTCCCGGAAGACCCAGTACTTC | TRBV18 | - | TRBJ2-5 | -
CASSLSRNTIYF | TGTGCCAGCAGTTTGTCCAGAAACACCATATATTTT | TRBV28 | - | TRBJ1-3 | -
CASSQEVAGQNFYGYTF | TGCGCCAGCAGCCAAGAAGTTGCGGGACAGAACTTCTATGGCTACACCTTC | TRBV4-3 | - | TRBJ1-2 | TRBD1
CASSLEPVGLLPKNIQYF | TGTGCCAGCAGCTTGGAGCCAGTCGGACTGTTACCCAAAAACATTCAGTACTTC | TRBV5-4 | - | TRBJ2-4 | -
CASSYSTRPGTADYGYTF | TGTGCCAGCAGCTATTCTACCCGTCCCGGGACAGCGGACTATGGCTACACCTTC | TRBV7-2 | - | TRBJ1-2 | TRBD1
CASSQQGAGFYEQYF | TGTGCCAGCAGCCAACAGGGAGCGGGGTTCTACGAGCAGTACTTC | TRBV7-8 | - | TRBJ2-7 | -
CASSWDSSNYGYTF | TGTGCCAGCAGCTGGGACAGTTCTAACTATGGCTACACCTTC | TRBV6-2/TRBV6-3 | once | TRBJ1-2 | TRBD1
CASSLATARGEAFF | TGTGCCAGCAGCTTAGCCACAGCAAGGGGTGAAGCTTTCTTT | TRBV7-9 | - | TRBJ1-1 | -
CASSAGTAHNEQFF | TGCGCCAGCAGCGCAGGGACAGCCCACAATGAGCAGTTCTTC | TRBV5-1 | - | TRBJ2-1 | TRBD1
CASSQRGTGTPLHF | TGTGCCAGCAGCCAGAGAGGGACTGGGACACCCCTCCACTTT | TRBV14 | - | TRBJ1-6 | -
CASNPRGGAFGYTF | TGTGCCAGCAATCCTAGAGGGGGCGCGTTTGGCTACACCTTC | TRBV6-5 | - | TRBJ1-2 | TRBD1
CAIKRQGKGEQYF | TGTGCCATCAAGAGACAGGGTAAAGGCGAGCAGTACTTC | TRBV10-3 | once | TRBJ2-7 | TRBD1
CATSDFTSGGRGEQFF | TGTGCCACCAGTGATTTTACTAGCGGGGGCCGAGGTGAGCAGTTCTTC | TRBV24-1 | - | TRBJ2-1 | TRBD2
CASSRSIGNYGYTF | TGTGCCAGCAGCCGTTCTATCGGGAACTATGGCTACACCTTC | TRBV11-2 | - | TRBJ1-2 | -
CASSQDGGVRETQYF | TGTGCCAGCAGCCAAGATGGCGGGGTGAGGGAGACCCAGTACTTC | TRBV14 | once | TRBJ2-5 | -
CARSFGGGWGRSGIYEQYF | TGTGCCAGAAGCTTCGGAGGGGGCTGGGGCCGGAGCGGCATCTACGAGCAGTACTTC | TRBV5-3 | - | TRBJ2-7 | -
CASSKPGGEAFF | TGTGCCAGCAGTAAACCAGGGGGCGAAGCTTTCTTT | TRBV6-5 | - | TRBJ1-1 | TRBD1
CATSRDRTGATEAFF | TGTGCCACCAGCAGGGACCGGACAGGGGCCACTGAAGCTTTCTTT | TRBV15 | - | TRBJ1-1 | TRBD1
CASSLDRYGYTF | TGTGCCAGCAGCCTCGACAGATATGGCTACACCTTC | TRBV6-2/TRBV6-3 | - | TRBJ1-2 | -
CASSLTGDGNQPQHF | TGTGCCAGCAGCCTGACAGGGGACGGCAATCAGCCCCAGCATTTT | TRBV6-5 | once | TRBJ1-5 | TRBD1
CASSSPSTGVNEQFF | TGTGCCAGCAGCTCCCCATCGACAGGGGTCAATGAGCAGTTCTTC | TRBV5-4 | - | TRBJ2-1 | TRBD1
CASSLVRGGETQYF | TGTGCCAGCAGCTTAGTAAGGGGGGGAGAGACCCAGTACTTC | TRBV7-8 | - | TRBJ2-5 | -
CASSPRGVANTEAFF | TGTGCCAGTAGCCCGCGGGGGGTAGCGAACACTGAAGCTTTCTTT | TRBV19 | - | TRBJ1-1 | -
CASSLLGSYNEQFF | TGTGCCAGCAGCCTCTTAGGGAGCTATAATGAGCAGTTCTTC | TRBV7-2 | - | TRBJ2-1 | -
CASRGTGEVAPLHF | TGTGCCAGCAGGGGGACTGGGGAGGTGGCACCCCTCCACTTT | TRBV28 | - | TRBJ1-6 | -
CASSLRGGVDTQYF | TGTGCCAGCAGCTTGCGGGGGGGAGTAGATACGCAGTATTTT | TRBV11-2 | - | TRBJ2-3 | TRBD2
CASSLDGNGRYQPQHF | TGTGCCAGCAGCTTAGATGGTAATGGGAGGTATCAGCCCCAGCATTTT | TRBV7-8 | - | TRBJ1-5 | -
CSASPPLAGKGAEQFF | TGCAGTGCTAGTCCCCCTCTAGCGGGGAAAGGGGCTGAGCAGTTCTTC | TRBV20-1 | once | TRBJ2-1 | TRBD2
CSLSSYEQYF | TGCAGTCTTAGCTCCTACGAGCAGTACTTC | TRBV20-1 | - | TRBJ2-7 | -
CASSYAQGAYGYTF | TGTGCCAGCAGTTATGCACAGGGGGCATATGGCTACACCTTC | TRBV6-2/TRBV6-3 | - | TRBJ1-2 | TRBD1
CASSDRLSAFF | TGTGCCAGCAGTGATAGATTATCAGCTTTCTTT | TRBV6-1 | - | TRBJ1-1 | -
CSGGGSGGEPQHF | TGCAGCGGTGGGGGCAGCGGGGGTGAGCCCCAGCATTTT | TRBV29-1 | - | TRBJ1-5 | -
CASSLVTLRNQPQHF | TGTGCCAGCAGCTTAGTGACACTGAGAAATCAGCCCCAGCATTTT | TRBV7-8 | - | TRBJ1-5 | -
CASSQDSYSNQPQHF | TGTGCCAGTAGTCAAGACAGCTATAGCAATCAGCCCCAGCATTTT | TRBV19 | - | TRBJ1-5 | -
CASSQGRGSTDIQYF | TGCGCCAGCAGCCAAGGGCGGGGCTCTACTGACATTCAGTACTTC | TRBV4-1 | - | TRBJ2-4 | -
CASSSPGLAGGLQFF | TGTGCCAGCAGCTCCCCCGGGCTAGCGGGGGGCCTGCAGTTCTTC | TRBV5-4 | once | TRBJ2-1 | TRBD2
CASSPRGYEAFF | TGTGCCAGCAGCCCCAGGGGATATGAAGCTTTCTTT | TRBV7-9 | - | TRBJ1-1 | -
CAISESGHQEAFF | TGTGCCATCAGTGAGTCGGGACACCAAGAAGCTTTCTTT | TRBV10-3 | - | TRBJ1-1 | -
CSVRRARRETQYF | TGCAGCGTTAGACGTGCTAGGCGAGAGACCCAGTACTTC | TRBV29-1 | - | TRBJ2-5 | -
CAISENGQINTEAFF | TGTGCCATCAGTGAGAATGGACAGATCAACACTGAAGCTTTCTTT | TRBV10-3 | - | TRBJ1-1 | -
CASSVTLGDNEKLFF | TGTGCCAGTAGTGTCACACTGGGAGATAATGAAAAACTGTTTTTT | TRBV19 | - | TRBJ1-4 | -
CASSTGQHNSPLHF | TGTGCCAGCAGCACTGGACAGCATAATTCACCCCTCCACTTT | TRBV9 | - | TRBJ1-6 | -
CASRVGQGREKLFF | TGTGCCAGCAGGGTGGGACAGGGGAGGGAAAAACTGTTTTTT | TRBV6-5 | - | TRBJ1-4 | TRBD1
CAFPGRGHNRHTQYF | TGTGCCTTTCCCGGGAGAGGACATAATCGCCATACGCAGTATTTT | TRBV21-1 | - | TRBJ2-3 | -
CASSRGTGWTDTQYF | TGTGCCAGTAGTAGGGGGACAGGGTGGACAGATACGCAGTATTTT | TRBV19 | - | TRBJ2-3 | TRBD1